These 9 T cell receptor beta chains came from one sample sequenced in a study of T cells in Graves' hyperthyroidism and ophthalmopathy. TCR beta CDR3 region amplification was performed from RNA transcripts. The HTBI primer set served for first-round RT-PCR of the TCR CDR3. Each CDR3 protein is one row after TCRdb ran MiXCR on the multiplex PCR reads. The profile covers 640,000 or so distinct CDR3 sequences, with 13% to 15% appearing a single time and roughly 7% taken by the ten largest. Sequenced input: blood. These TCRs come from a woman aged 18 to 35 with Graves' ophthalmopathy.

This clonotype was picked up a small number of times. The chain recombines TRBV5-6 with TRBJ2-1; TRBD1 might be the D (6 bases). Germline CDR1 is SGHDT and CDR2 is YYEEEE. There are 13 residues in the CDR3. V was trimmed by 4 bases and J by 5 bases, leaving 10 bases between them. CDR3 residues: CASSRDTNNEQFF. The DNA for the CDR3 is TGTGCCAGCAGCCGGGACACTAACAATGAGCAGTTCTTC.

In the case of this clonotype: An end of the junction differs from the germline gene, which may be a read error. The CDR3 here is CASSGQYQEAQYF. The CDR3 region has the DNA TGTGCCAGTAGTGGACAGTACCAAGAGGCCCAGTACTTC. The chain links TRBV19 to TRBJ2-5; tentatively, D is TRBD1 (6 bases). CDR3 length: 13 amino acids. Germline assignment: CDR1 LNHDA and CDR2 SQIVND (reference sequence). Combining the CDR3 with reference TRBV19 and TRBJ2-5 gives the whole variable domain DGGITQSPKYLFRKEGQNVTLSCEQNLNHDAMYWYRQDPGQGLRLIYYSQIVNDFQKGDIAEGYSVSREKKESFPLTVTSAQKNPTAFYLCASSGQYQEAQYFGPGTRLLVL.

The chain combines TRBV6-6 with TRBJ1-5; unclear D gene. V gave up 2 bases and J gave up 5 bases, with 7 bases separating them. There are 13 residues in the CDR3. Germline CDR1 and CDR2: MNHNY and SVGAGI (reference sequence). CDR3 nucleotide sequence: TGTGCCAGCAGTTACCGACGGGATCAGCCCCAGCATTTT. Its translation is CASSYRRDQPQHF.

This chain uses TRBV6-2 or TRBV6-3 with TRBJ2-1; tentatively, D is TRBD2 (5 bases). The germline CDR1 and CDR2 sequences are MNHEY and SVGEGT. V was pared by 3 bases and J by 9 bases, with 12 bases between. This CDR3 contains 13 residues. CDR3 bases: TGTGCCAGCAGTTATTTCCCACTAGGTGAGCAGTTCTTC. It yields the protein CASSYFPLGEQFF.

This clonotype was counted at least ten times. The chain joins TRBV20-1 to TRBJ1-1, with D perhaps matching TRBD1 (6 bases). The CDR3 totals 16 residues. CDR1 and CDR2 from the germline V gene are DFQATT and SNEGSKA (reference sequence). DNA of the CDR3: TGCAGCCTCCCAAGGGGGGGGGCTAGGATGAACACTGAAGCTTTCTTT. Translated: CSLPRGGARMNTEAFF.

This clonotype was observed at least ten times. The CDR3 loop is CASSPGTSGRETQYF. The CDR3 bases are TGTGCCAGCAGTCCTGGGACTAGCGGGAGAGAGACCCAGTACTTC. The chain links TRBV27 to TRBJ2-5, with TRBD2 matching over 14 bases. The CDR3 has 15 amino acids. V lost 5 bases to trimming and J lost 4 bases; unmatched junction nucleotides: 3. Germline values: CDR1 MNHEY, CDR2 SMNVEV (reference sequence).

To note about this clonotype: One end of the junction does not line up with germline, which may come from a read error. This chain's CDR3 is CASREGTAPWDEQFF. The CDR3 coding sequence is TGTGCCAGCAGGGAAGGGACAGCACCTTGGGATGAGCAGTTCTTC. The chain joins TRBV6-1 to TRBJ2-1; 7 bases are shared with TRBD1. Germline V CDR1 and CDR2: MNHNS, SASEGT. This CDR3 is 15 amino acids long.

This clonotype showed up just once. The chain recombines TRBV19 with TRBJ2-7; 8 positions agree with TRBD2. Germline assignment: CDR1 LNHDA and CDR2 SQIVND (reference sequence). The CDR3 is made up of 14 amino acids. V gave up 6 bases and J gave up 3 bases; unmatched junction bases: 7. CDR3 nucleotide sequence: TGTGCCAGTAGAAGTGTGGGACTAGTCTACGAGCAGTACTTC. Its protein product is CASRSVGLVYEQYF. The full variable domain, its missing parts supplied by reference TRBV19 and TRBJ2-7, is DGGITQSPKYLFRKEGQNVTLSCEQNLNHDAMYWYRQDPGQGLRLIYYSQIVNDFQKGDIAEGYSVSREKKESFPLTVTSAQKNPTAFYLCASRSVGLVYEQYFGPGTRLTVT.

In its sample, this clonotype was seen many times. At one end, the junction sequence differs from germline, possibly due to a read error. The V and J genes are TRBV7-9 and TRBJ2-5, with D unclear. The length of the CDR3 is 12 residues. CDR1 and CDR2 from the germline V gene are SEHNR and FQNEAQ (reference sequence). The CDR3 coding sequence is TGTGCCAGCAGTTTAGTCGGAGAGACCCAGTACTTC. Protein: CASSLVGETQYF.